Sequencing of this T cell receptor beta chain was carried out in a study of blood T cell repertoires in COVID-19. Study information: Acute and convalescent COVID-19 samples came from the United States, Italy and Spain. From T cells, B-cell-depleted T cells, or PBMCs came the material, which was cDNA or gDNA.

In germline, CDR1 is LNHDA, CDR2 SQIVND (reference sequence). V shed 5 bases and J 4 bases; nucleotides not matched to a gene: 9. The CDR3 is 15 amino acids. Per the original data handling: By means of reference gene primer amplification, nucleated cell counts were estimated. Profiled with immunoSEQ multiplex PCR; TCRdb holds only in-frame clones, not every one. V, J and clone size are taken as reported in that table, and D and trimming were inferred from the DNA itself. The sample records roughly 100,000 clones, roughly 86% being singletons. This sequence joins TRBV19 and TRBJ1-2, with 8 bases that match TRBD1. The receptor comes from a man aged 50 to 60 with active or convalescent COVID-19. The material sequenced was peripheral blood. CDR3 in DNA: TGTGCCAGTAGTCCCGACAGGGGCGCGTCCTATGGCTACACCTTC. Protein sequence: CASSPDRGASYGYTF.